This T cell receptor beta chain was profiled in a study of blood T cell repertoires in COVID-19. The overall study: Samples of COVID-19 (acute and convalescent) were obtained from the United States, Italy and Spain.

This CDR3 is 13 amino acids long. Germline loops: CDR1 SEHNR, CDR2 FQNEAQ (reference sequence). Germline trimming cut 5 bases from V and 4 bases from J; bases unmatched to any gene: 3. In the authors' workflow: Reference gene primer amplification gave nucleated cell count estimates. The assay was immunoSEQ multiplex PCR, and TCRdb's table has in-frame clones only and misses some. From that table come the V and J calls and clone size; the DNA was used to work out D and trimming. The sample has about 120,000 clones, approximately 82% seen once. This clonotype originated in a man between 65 and 85 years old with active or convalescent COVID-19. The chain recombines TRBV7-9 with TRBJ1-1, with 8 positions matching TRBD1. Input material: peripheral blood. The CDR3 loop is CASSPTGVTEAFF. CDR3 sequence (DNA): TGTGCCAGCAGCCCGACAGGGGTCACTGAAGCTTTCTTT.